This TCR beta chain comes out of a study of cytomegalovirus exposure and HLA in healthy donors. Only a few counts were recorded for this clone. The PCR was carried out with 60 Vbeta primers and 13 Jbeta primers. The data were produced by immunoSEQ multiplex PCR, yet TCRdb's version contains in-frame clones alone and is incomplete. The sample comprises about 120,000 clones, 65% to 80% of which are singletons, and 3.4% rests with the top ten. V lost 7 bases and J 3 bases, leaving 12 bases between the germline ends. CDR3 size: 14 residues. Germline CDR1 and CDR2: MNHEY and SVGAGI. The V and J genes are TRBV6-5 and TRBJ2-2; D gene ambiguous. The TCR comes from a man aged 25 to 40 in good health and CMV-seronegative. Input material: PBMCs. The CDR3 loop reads CASTPGLDTGELFF. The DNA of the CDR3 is TGTGCCAGCACTCCGGGTTTGGACACCGGGGAGCTGTTTTTT.